The 5 T cell receptor beta chains listed next were all sequenced from one sample in a study of T cell responses to AZD1222 COVID-19 vaccine (dated by TCRdb to 2020 to 2022). The time point label, as the study defines it: baseline before first vaccination. The library relied on the immunoSEQ multiplex PCR assay. Not all clones reach the TCRdb copy of this immuneACCESS table, which keeps in-frame sequences only. Checked studies attribute under half of the gap to unresolved V genes and leave the rest unexplained. The sample table records 95,000 to 150,000 clones; about nine tenths of these occur just once. 3.5% to 4.5% of the sample rests with the top ten. The starting material was peripheral blood, obtained on day 0 of AZD1222 vaccination. These receptors came from an adult in good health.

The chain recombines TRBV5-1 with TRBJ1-5; 7 bases map to TRBD1. Trimming took 2 bases from V and 6 from J; bases not matched to a gene: 8. Germline V lookup: CDR1 SGHRS, CDR2 YFSETQ. The CDR3 is 15 amino acids. The CDR3 DNA reads TGCGCCAGCAGCTTAGCAGGGGGACTGACTCAGCCCCAGCATTTT. This encodes CASSLAGGLTQPQHF.

The J gene is TRBJ1-3, the V gene TRBV6-5; 7 bases agree with TRBD1. The V gene's germline CDR1 is MNHEY and CDR2 SVGAGI. V lost 0 bases and J lost 9; bases outside the gene matches: 8. The CDR3 loop spans 15 amino acids. The chain's CDR3 is CASSYSGTAPGTIYF. The CDR3 DNA follows: TGTGCCAGCAGTTACTCAGGGACAGCCCCGGGCACCATATATTTT.

The CDR3 here is CASSEGAGGKERELFF. The CDR3 nucleotides are TGTGCCAGCAGCGAAGGGGCCGGGGGTAAGGAGAGGGAGCTGTTTTTT. The chain uses TRBV7-9 and TRBJ2-2, with a weak D call TRBD2 (6 bases). CDR1 and CDR2 from the germline V gene are SEHNR and FQNEAQ (reference sequence). Trimming left V 5 bases short and J 9 bases short, with 22 bases between. The CDR3 consists of 16 residues.

The chain couples TRBV25-1 to TRBJ1-3, with D hard to call. Germline CDR1 is MGHDK and CDR2 is SYGVNS. Deletions cut 8 bases from V and 3 bases from J, with 8 bases between. The CDR3 loop spans 12 amino acids. Here the CDR3 reads CASGEDGNTIYF. For the CDR3, the DNA is TGTGCCAGCGGGGAGGATGGAAACACCATATATTTT.

The chain recombines TRBV24-1 with TRBJ1-5; D is perhaps TRBD1 (5 bases). V lost 5 bases to trimming and J lost 4 bases, with 8 bases between them. CDR1 KGHDR and CDR2 SFDVKD come from the germline V gene. The CDR3 contains 13 residues. The CDR3 bases are TGTGCCACCAGTGCCCAGGGTAATCAGCCCCAGCATTTT. It translates to CATSAQGNQPQHF.